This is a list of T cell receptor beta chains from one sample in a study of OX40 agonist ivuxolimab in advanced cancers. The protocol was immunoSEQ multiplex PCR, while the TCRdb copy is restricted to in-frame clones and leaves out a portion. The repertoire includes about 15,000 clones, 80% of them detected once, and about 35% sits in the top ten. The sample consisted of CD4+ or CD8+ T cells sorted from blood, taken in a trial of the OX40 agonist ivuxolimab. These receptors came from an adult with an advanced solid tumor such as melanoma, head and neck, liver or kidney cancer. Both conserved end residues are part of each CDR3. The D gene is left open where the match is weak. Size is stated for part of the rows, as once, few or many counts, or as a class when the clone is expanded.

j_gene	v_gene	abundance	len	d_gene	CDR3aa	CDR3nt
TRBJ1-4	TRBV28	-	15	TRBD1	CASSNGEQGNEKLFF	TGTGCCAGCAGTAATGGCGAACAGGGGAACGAAAAACTGTTTTTT
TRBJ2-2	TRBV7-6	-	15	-	CASSLGGALTGELFF	TGTGCCAGCAGCTTAGGGGGGGCGCTCACCGGGGAGCTGTTTTTT
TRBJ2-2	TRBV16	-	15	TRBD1	CASSRPGQYTGELFF	TGTGCCAGCAGCCGTCCGGGACAGTACACCGGGGAGCTGTTTTTT
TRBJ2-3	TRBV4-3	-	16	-	CASSQVDSLGTDTQYF	TGCGCCAGCAGCCAAGTCGATAGTTTGGGCACAGATACGCAGTATTTT
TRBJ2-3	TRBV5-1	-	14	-	CASDEGGSTDTQYF	TGCGCCAGCGACGAAGGGGGAAGCACAGATACGCAGTATTTT
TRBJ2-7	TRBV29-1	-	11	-	CSVEARGEQYF	TGCAGCGTTGAAGCCCGAGGGGAGCAGTACTTC
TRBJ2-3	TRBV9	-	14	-	CASSVDGQTDTQYF	TGTGCCAGCAGCGTAGATGGTCAGACAGATACGCAGTATTTT
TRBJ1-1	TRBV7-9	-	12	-	CASSFLNTEAFF	TGTGCCAGCAGCTTCCTGAACACTGAAGCTTTCTTT
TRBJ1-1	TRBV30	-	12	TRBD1	CAWDRGETEAFF	TGTGCCTGGGACAGGGGAGAAACTGAAGCTTTCTTT
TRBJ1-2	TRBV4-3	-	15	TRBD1	CASSQDIQGVYGYTF	TGCGCCAGCAGCCAAGATATCCAGGGGGTATATGGCTACACCTTC
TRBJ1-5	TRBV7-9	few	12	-	CASTLTGGPQHF	TGTGCCAGCACCTTAACGGGTGGTCCCCAGCATTTT
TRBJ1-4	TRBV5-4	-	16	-	CASSPVKTSSLEKLFF	TGTGCCAGCAGCCCGGTCAAGACCTCCTCACTAGAAAAACTGTTTTTT
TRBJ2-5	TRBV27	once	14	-	CASRPGLVLETQYF	TGTGCCAGCAGACCGGGTCTTGTCCTGGAGACCCAGTACTTC
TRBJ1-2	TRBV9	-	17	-	CASSVGRKPPNPYGYTF	TGTGCCAGCAGCGTAGGTCGAAAACCTCCCAACCCTTATGGCTACACCTTC
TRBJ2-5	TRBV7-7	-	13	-	CASSFSRQETQYF	TGTGCCAGCAGCTTCTCCAGACAAGAGACCCAGTACTTC
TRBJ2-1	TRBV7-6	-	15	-	CASSLVAGSTNEQFF	TGTGCCAGCAGCTTAGTGGCAGGGAGTACCAATGAGCAGTTCTTC
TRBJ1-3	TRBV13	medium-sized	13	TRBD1	CASSLGQGNTIYF	TGTGCCAGCAGCCTGGGACAGGGAAACACCATATATTTT
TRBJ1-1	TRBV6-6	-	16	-	CASSLGTGGLYTEAFF	TGTGCCAGCAGCCTGGGGACCGGGGGCTTGTACACTGAAGCTTTCTTT
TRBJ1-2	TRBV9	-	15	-	CASRGNVQDQYGYTF	TGTGCCAGCAGGGGAAACGTCCAGGATCAGTATGGCTACACCTTC
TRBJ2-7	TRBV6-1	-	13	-	CASSDQGWYEQYF	TGTGCCAGCAGTGATCAGGGTTGGTACGAGCAGTACTTC
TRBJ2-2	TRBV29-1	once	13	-	CSVERENTGELFF	TGCAGCGTTGAGAGGGAAAACACCGGGGAGCTGTTTTTT
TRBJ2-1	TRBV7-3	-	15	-	CASSLGAGFYNEQFF	TGTGCCAGCAGCTTAGGTGCGGGATTTTACAATGAGCAGTTCTTC
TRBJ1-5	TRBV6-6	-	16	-	CASSYFQDLGHQPQHF	TGTGCCAGCAGTTACTTCCAGGATCTAGGGCATCAGCCCCAGCATTTT
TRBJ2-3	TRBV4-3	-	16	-	CASSQTRDTRADTQYF	TGCGCCAGCAGCCAGACCCGGGACACGCGCGCAGATACGCAGTATTTT
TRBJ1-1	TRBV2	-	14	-	CASIERGYVAEAFF	TGTGCCAGCATCGAGAGAGGCTATGTGGCTGAAGCTTTCTTT
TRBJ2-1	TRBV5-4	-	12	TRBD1	CASSQTGVEQFF	TGTGCCAGCAGCCAGACAGGGGTTGAGCAGTTCTTC
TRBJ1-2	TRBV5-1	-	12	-	CASSLDGHGYTF	TGCGCCAGCAGCTTGGATGGCCATGGCTACACCTTC
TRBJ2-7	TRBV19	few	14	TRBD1	CASSPGTGGYEQYF	TGTGCCAGTAGTCCCGGGACAGGGGGTTACGAGCAGTACTTC
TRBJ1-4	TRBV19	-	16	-	CASSISHLATNEKLFF	TGTGCCAGTAGTATCTCCCACCTTGCAACTAATGAAAAACTGTTTTTT
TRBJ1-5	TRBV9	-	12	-	CASSASYGPQHF	TGTGCCAGCAGCGCCTCCTATGGGCCCCAGCATTTT
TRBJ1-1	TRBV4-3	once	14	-	CASSQAWTYTEAFF	TGCGCCAGCAGCCAAGCCTGGACTTACACTGAAGCTTTCTTT
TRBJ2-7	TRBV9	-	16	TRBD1	CASSGEALGTGYEQYF	TGTGCCAGCAGCGGAGAAGCCCTCGGGACAGGTTACGAGCAGTACTTC
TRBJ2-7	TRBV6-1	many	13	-	CASSVTVSYEQYF	TGTGCCAGCAGTGTGACGGTTTCCTACGAGCAGTACTTC
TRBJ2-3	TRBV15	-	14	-	CATSRVPDTDTQYF	TGTGCCACCAGCAGAGTCCCAGACACAGATACGCAGTATTTT
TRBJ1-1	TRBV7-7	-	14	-	CASPDSQMNTEAFF	TGTGCCAGCCCCGACAGCCAAATGAACACTGAAGCTTTCTTT
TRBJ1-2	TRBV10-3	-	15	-	CAITEWEEGISGYTF	TGTGCCATCACCGAATGGGAGGAGGGGATAAGTGGCTACACCTTC
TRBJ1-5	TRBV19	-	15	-	CASSLEGYSNQPQHF	TGTGCCAGTAGTCTAGAGGGGTATAGCAATCAGCCCCAGCATTTT
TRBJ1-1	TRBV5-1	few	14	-	CASRRRLLDTEAFF	TGCGCCAGCAGACGGCGGCTTTTGGACACTGAAGCTTTCTTT
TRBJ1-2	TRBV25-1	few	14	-	CASSGATAGYGYTF	TGTGCCAGCAGTGGGGCGACGGCGGGCTATGGCTACACCTTC
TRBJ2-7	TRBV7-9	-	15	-	CASSDPGRSSYEQYF	TGTGCCAGCAGCGACCCGGGACGGAGCTCCTACGAGCAGTACTTC
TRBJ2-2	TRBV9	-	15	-	CASSVAWGAPGELFF	TGTGCCAGCAGCGTAGCGTGGGGGGCTCCAGGGGAGCTGTTTTTT
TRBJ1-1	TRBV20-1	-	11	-	CSASEGTEAFF	TGCAGTGCTAGTGAAGGCACTGAAGCTTTCTTT
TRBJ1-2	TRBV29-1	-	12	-	CSVPMLPGGYTF	TGCAGCGTCCCGATGCTCCCCGGTGGCTACACCTTC
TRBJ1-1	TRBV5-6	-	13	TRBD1	CASSFGQGTEAFF	TGTGCCAGCAGCTTTGGACAGGGTACTGAAGCTTTCTTT
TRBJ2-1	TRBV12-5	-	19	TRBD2	CASGLVPSGDSRSYNEQFF	TGTGCTAGTGGTTTGGTACCTAGCGGGGACTCTCGCTCCTACAATGAGCAGTTCTTC